A single sample gave rise to the 5 T cell receptor beta chains below, sequenced in a study of tissue T cells after allogeneic stem cell transplantation. Clones were sequenced by immunoSEQ multiplex PCR, and TCRdb holds only the in-frame ones, with some missing. The sample records about 50,000 clones, roughly 75% being singletons. The specimen sequenced was sorted cells pooled from one or two spleens. Receptor source: a pool of C57BL/6 mice in good health.

On this clone itself: Any gene name here is a mouse gene name. Read data end 1 residue before the CDR3 end; the end is taken from the germline J gene. J is TRBJ1-2 and V is TRBV23; the table's D call, TRBD1, was not checked against the DNA. This CDR3 has 15 residues. From germline, CDR1 is KGHTA and CDR2 FQNQQP. The covered CDR3 bases are TGCTCCAGCAGTCAATCCCAGGCTGCAAACTCCGACTACACC. This gives the protein CSSSQSQAANSDYT. The entire CDR3 protein is CSSSQSQAANSDYTF.

About this clone: Gene and germline names: mouse. The read comes to an end 1 residue before the CDR3 does, leaving the germline J gene to fill in the end. This chain joins TRBV12-1 and TRBJ2-2; D is undetermined. Trimming cost V 0 bases and J 3 bases, with 4 bases left between them. CDR1 is SGHSN and CDR2 is HYEKVE in the germline V gene. There are 13 residues in the CDR3. The CDR3: CASSLADTGQLYF. The sequenced part of the CDR3 DNA is TGTGCCAGCTCTCTCGCAGACACCGGGCAGCTCTAC.

For this clone: Gene and germline names: mouse. Sequencing ends 1 residue short of the CDR3 end; the germline J gene provides the rest. This chain uses TRBV13-2 with TRBJ2-3; D ambiguous. Germline V gene lookup returns CDR1 NNHNN and CDR2 SYGAGS (reference sequence). CDR3 size: 12 residues. Trimming cost V 4 bases and J 2 bases, with 5 bases left between them. CDR3 loop: CASGTDAETLYF. The sequenced CDR3 bases are TGTGCCAGCGGTACAGATGCAGAAACGCTGTAT.

With respect to this clone: The gene names here belong to mouse. The read terminates 1 residue before the CDR3 end, so the remaining end is supplied by the germline J gene. Other DNA sequences in this specimen translate into the identical CDR3. The gene calls are TRBV31 and TRBJ1-4; D remains ambiguous. The CDR3 has 13 amino acids. Germline V gene lookup returns CDR1 GKSSPN and CDR2 SITVG. V was pared by 1 base and J by 1 base, with 4 bases between. The CDR3 DNA, read in part, is TGTGCCTGGAGTCGCAATTCCAACGAAAGATTATTT. Encoded protein: CAWSRNSNERLF. The full CDR3 protein is CAWSRNSNERLFF.

Remarks on this clone: Gene names refer to mouse genes. The missing CDR3 end, 1 residue past where the read stops, is filled in from the germline J gene. This sequence joins TRBV2 and TRBJ2-5; D is unresolved. This CDR3 spans 14 amino acids. Germline values: CDR1 LGHNA, CDR2 YSYQKL. The V gene lost 3 bases and the J gene lost 0 bases, with 7 bases spanning the gap. The CDR3 loop reads CASSQTLNQDTQYF. The sequenced CDR3 bases are TGTGCCAGCAGCCAGACACTTAACCAAGACACCCAGTAC.